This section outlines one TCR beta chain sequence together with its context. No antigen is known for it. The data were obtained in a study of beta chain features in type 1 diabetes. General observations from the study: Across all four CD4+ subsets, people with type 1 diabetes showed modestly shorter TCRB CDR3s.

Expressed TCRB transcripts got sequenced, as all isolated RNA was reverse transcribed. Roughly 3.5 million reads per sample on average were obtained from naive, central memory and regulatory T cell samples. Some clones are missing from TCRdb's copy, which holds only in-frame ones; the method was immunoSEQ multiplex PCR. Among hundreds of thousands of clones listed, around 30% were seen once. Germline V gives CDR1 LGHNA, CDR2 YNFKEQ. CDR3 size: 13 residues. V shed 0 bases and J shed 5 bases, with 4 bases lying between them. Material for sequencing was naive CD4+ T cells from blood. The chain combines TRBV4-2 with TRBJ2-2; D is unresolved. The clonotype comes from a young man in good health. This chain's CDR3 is CASSQEWTGELFF. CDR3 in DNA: TGTGCCAGCAGCCAAGAGTGGACCGGGGAGCTGTTTTTT.